The subject of this entry is one T cell receptor (beta chain). Its matching antigen is unknown. Antigen-specific CD4+ T cells were expanded with viral peptide pools in the ViraFEST assay before sequencing. Culture lasted under 13 days before CD4+ T cell isolation. Subjects were given two BNT162b2 or mRNA-1273 vaccine doses. Germline values: CDR1 MNHEY, CDR2 SVGAGI. V was cut by 6 bases and J by 2 bases, with 16 bases left in between. The CDR3 is 15 amino acids. These data originate in a study of vaccination effects on CD4 cells after COVID-19. Produced via immunoSEQ multiplex PCR; TCRdb's table is partial and in-frame only. The data show tens of thousands of clones, with more than 65% seen just once and approximately 8.8% held by the top ten.

The rearrangement uses TRBV6-5 and TRBJ1-2; D gene ambiguous. The TCR was taken from a human donor who received a COVID-19 vaccine. Here the sequenced sample was CD4+ T cells from PBMCs cultured with HCoV-NL63 spike peptides, taken after COVID-19 vaccination. CDR3 nucleotide sequence: TGTGCCAGCAGCTTTCGAGGACGGGTGAACTATGGCTACACCTTC. This gives the protein CASSFRGRVNYGYTF.